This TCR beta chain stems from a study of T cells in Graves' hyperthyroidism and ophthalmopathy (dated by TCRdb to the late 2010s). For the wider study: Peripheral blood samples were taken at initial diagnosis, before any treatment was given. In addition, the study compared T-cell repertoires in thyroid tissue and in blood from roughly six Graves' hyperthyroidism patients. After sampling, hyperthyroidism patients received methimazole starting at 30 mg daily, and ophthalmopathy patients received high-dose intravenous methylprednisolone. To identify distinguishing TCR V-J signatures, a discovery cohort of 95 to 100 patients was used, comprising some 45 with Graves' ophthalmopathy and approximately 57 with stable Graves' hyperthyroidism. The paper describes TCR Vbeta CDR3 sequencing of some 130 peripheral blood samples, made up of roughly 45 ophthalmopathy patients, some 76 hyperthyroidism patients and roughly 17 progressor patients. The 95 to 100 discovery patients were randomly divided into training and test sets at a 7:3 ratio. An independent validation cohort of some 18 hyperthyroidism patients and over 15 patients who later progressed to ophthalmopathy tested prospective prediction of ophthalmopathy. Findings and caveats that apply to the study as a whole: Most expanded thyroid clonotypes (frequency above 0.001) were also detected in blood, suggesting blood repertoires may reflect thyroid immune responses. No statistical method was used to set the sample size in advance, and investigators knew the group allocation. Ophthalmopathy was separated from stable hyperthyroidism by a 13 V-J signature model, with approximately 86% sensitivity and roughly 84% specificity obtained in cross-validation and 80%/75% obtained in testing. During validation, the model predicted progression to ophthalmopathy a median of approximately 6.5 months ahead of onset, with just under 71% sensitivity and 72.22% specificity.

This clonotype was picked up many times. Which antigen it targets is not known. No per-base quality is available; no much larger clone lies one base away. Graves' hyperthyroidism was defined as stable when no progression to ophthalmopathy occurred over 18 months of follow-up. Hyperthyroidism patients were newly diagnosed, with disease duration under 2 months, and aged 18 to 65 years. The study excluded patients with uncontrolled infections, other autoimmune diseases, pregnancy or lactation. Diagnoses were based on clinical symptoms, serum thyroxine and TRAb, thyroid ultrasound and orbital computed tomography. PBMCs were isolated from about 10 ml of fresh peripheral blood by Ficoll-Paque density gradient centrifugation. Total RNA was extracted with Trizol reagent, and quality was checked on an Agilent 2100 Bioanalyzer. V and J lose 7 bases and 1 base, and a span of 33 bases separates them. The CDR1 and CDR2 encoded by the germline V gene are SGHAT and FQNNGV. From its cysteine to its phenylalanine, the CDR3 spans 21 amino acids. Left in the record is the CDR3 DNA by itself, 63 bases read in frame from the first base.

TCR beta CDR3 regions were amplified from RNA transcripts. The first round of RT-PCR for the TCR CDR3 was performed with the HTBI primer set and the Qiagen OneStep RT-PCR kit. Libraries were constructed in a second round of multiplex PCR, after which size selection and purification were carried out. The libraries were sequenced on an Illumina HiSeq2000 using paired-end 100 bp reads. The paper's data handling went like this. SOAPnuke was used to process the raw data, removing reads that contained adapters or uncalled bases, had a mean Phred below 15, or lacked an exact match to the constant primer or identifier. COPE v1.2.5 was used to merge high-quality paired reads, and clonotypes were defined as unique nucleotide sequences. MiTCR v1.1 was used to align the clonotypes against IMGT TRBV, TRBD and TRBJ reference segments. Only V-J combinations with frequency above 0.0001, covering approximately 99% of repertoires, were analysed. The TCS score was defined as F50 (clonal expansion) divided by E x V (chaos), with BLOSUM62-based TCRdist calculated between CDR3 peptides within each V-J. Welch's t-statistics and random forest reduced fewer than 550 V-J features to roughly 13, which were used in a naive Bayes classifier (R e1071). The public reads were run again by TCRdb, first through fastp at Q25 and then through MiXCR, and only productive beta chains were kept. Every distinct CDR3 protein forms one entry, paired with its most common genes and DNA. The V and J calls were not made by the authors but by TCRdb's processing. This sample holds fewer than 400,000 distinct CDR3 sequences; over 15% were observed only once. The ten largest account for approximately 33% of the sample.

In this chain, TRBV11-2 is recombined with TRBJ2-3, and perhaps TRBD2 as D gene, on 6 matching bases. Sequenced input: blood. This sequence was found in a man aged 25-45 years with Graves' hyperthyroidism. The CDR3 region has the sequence CASIDAPRQREFSLGTDTQYF. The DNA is TGTGCCAGCATCGACGCCCCGAGGCAACGGGAGTTCTCTTTGGGCACAGATACGCAGTATTTT.